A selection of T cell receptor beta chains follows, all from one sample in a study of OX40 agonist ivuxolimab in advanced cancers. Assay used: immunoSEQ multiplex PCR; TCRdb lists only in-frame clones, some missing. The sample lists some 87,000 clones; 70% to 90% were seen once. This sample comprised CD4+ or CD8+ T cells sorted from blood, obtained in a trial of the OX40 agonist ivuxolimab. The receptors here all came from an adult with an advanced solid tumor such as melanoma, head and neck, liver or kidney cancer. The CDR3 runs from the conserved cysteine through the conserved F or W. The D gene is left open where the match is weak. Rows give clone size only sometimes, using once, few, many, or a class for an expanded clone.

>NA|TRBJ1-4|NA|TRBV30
CAWSGGPVGEKLFF
TGTGCCTGGAGTGGGGGGCCTGTAGGTGAAAAACTGTTTTTT
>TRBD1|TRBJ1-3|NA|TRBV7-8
CASSSTGAGNTIYF
TGTGCCAGCAGCTCGACAGGGGCTGGAAACACCATATATTTT
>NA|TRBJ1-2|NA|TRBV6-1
CALRRGLLDGYTF
TGTGCCCTTAGGAGAGGCCTGCTGGATGGCTACACCTTC
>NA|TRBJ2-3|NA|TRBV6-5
CASSYYPQGRDTQYF
TGTGCCAGCAGTTACTATCCCCAGGGGAGAGATACGCAGTATTTT
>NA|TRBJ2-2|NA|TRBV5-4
CASSLAGQITGELFF
TGTGCCAGCAGCCTAGCCGGGCAAATCACCGGGGAGCTGTTTTTT
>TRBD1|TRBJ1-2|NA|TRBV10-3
CAISEGTGDCTF
TGTGCCATCAGTGAGGGGACAGGTGATTGCACCTTC
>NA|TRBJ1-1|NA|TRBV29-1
CSVEGGSGTEAFF
TGCAGCGTTGAAGGGGGGTCGGGGACTGAAGCTTTCTTT
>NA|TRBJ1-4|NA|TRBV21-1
CASSKTCRRKEKLFF
TGTGCCAGCAGCAAAACATGCAGGAGAAAAGAAAAACTGTTTTTT
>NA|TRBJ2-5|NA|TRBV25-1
CASSDGARETQYF
TGTGCCAGCAGTGACGGCGCCCGGGAGACCCAGTACTTC
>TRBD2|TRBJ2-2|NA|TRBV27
CASGTSGTNTGELFF
TGTGCCAGTGGGACTAGCGGGACGAACACCGGGGAGCTGTTTTTT
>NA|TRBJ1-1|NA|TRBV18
CASSSSRDNTEAFF
TGTGCCAGCTCATCCAGCAGGGATAACACTGAAGCTTTCTTT
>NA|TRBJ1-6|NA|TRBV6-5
CATTPGYNSPLHF
TGTGCCACTACCCCCGGGTATAATTCACCCCTCCACTTT
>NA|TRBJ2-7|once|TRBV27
CASSPMSSYEQYF
TGTGCCAGCAGTCCAATGAGCTCCTACGAGCAGTACTTC
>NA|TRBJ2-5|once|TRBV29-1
CSVVRGQETQYF
TGCAGCGTTGTGCGAGGACAAGAGACCCAGTACTTC
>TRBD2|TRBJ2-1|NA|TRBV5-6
CASSLVGLAAYNEQFF
TGTGCCAGCAGCTTGGTCGGCCTAGCGGCTTACAATGAGCAGTTCTTC
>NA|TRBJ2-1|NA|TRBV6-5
CASSYGRYYNEQFF
TGTGCCAGCAGCTATGGACGTTACTACAATGAGCAGTTCTTC
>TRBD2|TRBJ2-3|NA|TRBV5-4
CASSFGLAGGETDTQYF
TGTGCCAGCAGCTTCGGACTAGCGGGAGGGGAGACAGATACGCAGTATTTT
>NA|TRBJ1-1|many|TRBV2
CASTLGRLNTEAFF
TGTGCCAGCACCCTGGGACGCTTGAACACTGAAGCTTTCTTT
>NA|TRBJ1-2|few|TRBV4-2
CASSQDLRDFYGYTF
TGTGCCAGCAGCCAAGACTTACGGGATTTCTATGGCTACACCTTC
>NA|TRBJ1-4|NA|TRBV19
CASSPGDSSNEKLFF
TGTGCCAGTAGCCCGGGAGACAGTTCTAATGAAAAACTGTTTTTT
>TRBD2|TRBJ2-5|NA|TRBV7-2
CASSLVRGGAETQYF
TGTGCCAGCAGCTTAGTACGCGGGGGGGCGGAGACCCAGTACTTC
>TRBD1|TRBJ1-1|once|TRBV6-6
CASSNSQGVRTEAFF
TGTGCCAGCAGTAACTCACAGGGGGTCCGCACTGAAGCTTTCTTT
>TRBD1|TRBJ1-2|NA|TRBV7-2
CASSLGGTGGGYGYTF
TGTGCCAGCAGCTTAGGTGGGACAGGGGGCGGCTATGGCTACACCTTC